This T cell receptor (beta chain) is from a study of early T cells in non-severe SARS-CoV-2 infection. TCRdb re-analysed the 5' RACE reads in MiXCR, keeping a single row per CDR3 protein. The data contain tens of thousands of distinct CDR3 sequences, 8.5% to 12% of them seen just once; the ten biggest clones take up roughly 8%. V was clipped by 7 bases and J by 4 bases, with 17 bases between them. CDR1 SNHLY and CDR2 FYNNEI come from the germline V gene. The CDR3 runs 15 residues. At least ten counts were recorded for this clonotype. Material: whole blood, obtained at baseline. The TCR originated in an adult who was a healthcare worker with PCR-confirmed SARS-CoV-2 infection or an uninfected control (not recorded which). V and J are TRBV2 and TRBJ2-1; the D is unclear. The CDR3 loop reads CASNRPGRQYNEQFF. The CDR3, as DNA: TGTGCCAGCAATCGCCCCGGCAGGCAGTACAATGAGCAGTTCTTC.